This paragraph covers one TCR beta chain sequence. This clone has only one observation. Its antigen target is currently unknown. Nothing much larger sits one base from this clone, and base qualities are not available. The data were taken from a study of T cell responses to AZD1222 COVID-19 vaccine (dated by TCRdb to about 2021). At the level of the whole study: AZD1222 recipients whose second dose came at about 4 weeks and those whose second dose came at about 12 weeks were combined into one group, since spike-specific TCR depth and breadth did not differ between the two schedules. Trial participants were enrolled by age into 18-55, 56-69 and 70-plus year subgroups, with roughly 160, 29 and 62 TCR-sequenced participants respectively. A total of about 250 trial participants underwent TCR sequencing, of whom 200 to 220 had received two doses of AZD1222 and 26 had received two doses of the MenACWY control vaccine. Overall results and qualifications from the work: Conclusions about previously exposed vaccinees were limited because only a handful of AZD1222 recipients were SARS-CoV-2 seropositive at baseline. Participants were mostly white British, with more females than males. The authors suggested clonal diversity may have been underestimated. Because no day 14 peak-response samples were available, the repertoires could be characterized only after the peak T cell response. In the small 56-69-year group, the increase in depth fell short of significance, most likely because of low power. The whole spike protein was spanned by vaccine-associated CD4 TCRs, and dominant responses were seen in regions 160-218 and 743-854. After two AZD1222 doses, spike-specific TCR breadth and depth were significantly higher than at day 0 and than in MenACWY recipients. Reportedly, almost half of the unique spike-specific TCRs recognized epitopes lying outside the regions that are mutated in the B.1.351 and B.1.1.7 variants.

V is shortened by 5 bases, J by 0 bases, and the region joining them spans 12 bases. CDR1 is given as SGHTA and CDR2 as FQGTGA, both from the germline V gene. The CDR3, from cysteine to phenylalanine, totals 15 residues. Only the CDR3 part of the read is kept: 45 bases, read in frame from the first base. The sample's time point, from its label and the paper: baseline before first vaccination. Vaccinee samples came from UK trials COV001 and COV002, including a single-blind randomized controlled phase 2/3 trial of AZD1222 (ChAdOx1 nCoV-19) in healthy adults. Trial participant PBMC samples were collected at day 0 and day 28 after the second dose for TCRbeta chain sequencing. The CDR3 regions of human TCRbeta chains were subjected to immunosequencing. As for the original processing: Repertoire TCRs were checked for matches against a reference library of SARS-CoV-2-specific TCRs that had been generated using the MIRA antigen-specificity platform. Breadth was defined as the fraction of unique TCRs that were SARS-CoV-2-associated, and depth was defined as the fraction of total T cells that were SARS-CoV-2-associated. Using the MIRA data, each spike-specific TCR was assigned both to the spike region to which the TCR was reactive and to a CD4 or CD8 class. Log10-transformed breadth and depth values were compared by one-way ANOVA with Sidak's multiple comparisons tests. TCRdb retrieved this table from immuneACCESS and kept in-frame rearrangements only. Not all clones are present; in checked studies, unresolved V genes account for under half, and no reason is known for the remainder. D and trimming were read from the DNA, whereas the V and J calls and clone size are those reported in that table. The sample has about 54,000 clones on record, about 85% of them singletons. Clones ranked in the top ten supply less than 5% of the sample.

The sequence is built from TRBV7-3 and TRBJ2-3, with no confident D gene call. This receptor was identified in an adult in good health. The sequences come from peripheral blood, collected on day 0 of AZD1222 vaccination. The DNA reads as follows: TGTGCCAGCAGCCAGCGACCGATTAGCACAGATACGCAGTATTTT. Its protein reads: CASSQRPISTDTQYF.